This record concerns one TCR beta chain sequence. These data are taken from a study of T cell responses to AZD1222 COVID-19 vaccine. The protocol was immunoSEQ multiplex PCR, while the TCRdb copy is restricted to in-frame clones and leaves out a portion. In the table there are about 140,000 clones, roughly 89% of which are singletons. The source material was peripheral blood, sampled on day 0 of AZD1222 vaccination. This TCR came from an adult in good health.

This CDR3 is CASSPRISNNEQFF. As DNA, the CDR3 is TGTGCCAGCTCACCGAGGATTTCAAACAATGAGCAGTTCTTC. V is TRBV18 and J is TRBJ2-1; unclear D gene. Germline CDR1 is KGHSH and CDR2 is LQKENI. V lost 3 bases and J lost 5, with 11 bases in between. CDR3 size: 14 residues.